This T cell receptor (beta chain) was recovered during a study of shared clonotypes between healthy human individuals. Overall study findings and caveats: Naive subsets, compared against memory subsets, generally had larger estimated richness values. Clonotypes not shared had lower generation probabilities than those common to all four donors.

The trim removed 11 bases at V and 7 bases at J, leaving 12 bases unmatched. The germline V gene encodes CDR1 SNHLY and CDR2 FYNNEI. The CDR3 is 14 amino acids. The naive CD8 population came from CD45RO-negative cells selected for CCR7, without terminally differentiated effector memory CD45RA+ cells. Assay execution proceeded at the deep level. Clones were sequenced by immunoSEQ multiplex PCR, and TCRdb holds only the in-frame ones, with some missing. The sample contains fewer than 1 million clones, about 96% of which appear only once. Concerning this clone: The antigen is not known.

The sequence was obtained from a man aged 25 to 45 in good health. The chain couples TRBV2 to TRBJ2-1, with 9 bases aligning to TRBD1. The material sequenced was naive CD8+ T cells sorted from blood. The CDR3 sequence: CAPSGTGPKNEQFF. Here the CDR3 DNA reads TGTGCCCCTTCCGGGACAGGGCCCAAAAATGAGCAGTTCTTC.